This record covers a single T cell receptor beta chain. The sample originates from a study of blood T cell repertoires in COVID-19. In the study overall: T cells, B-cell-depleted T cells, or PBMCs provided the cDNA or gDNA that served as material.

In the original workflow: Reference gene primer amplification gave nucleated cell count estimates. Libraries were prepared by immunoSEQ multiplex PCR; TCRdb keeps only in-frame clonotypes and omits some of them. V and J calls and clone size are those listed in that table; D and trimming were worked out from the DNA. The sample contains 220,000 or so clones, roughly 84% of which appear only once. Sequenced material: peripheral blood. This TCR was recovered from a woman aged 55-70 years with acute or convalescent COVID-19.

In nucleotides, the CDR3 is TGTGCCAGCAGCTTAGTGCGTTTAGAGGGCTACACCTTC. As protein: CASSLVRLEGYTF. The chain employs TRBV7-2 and TRBJ1-2; D not resolved. Germline V gives CDR1 SGHTA, CDR2 FQGNSA. CDR3 length: 13 residues. Trimming cost V 1 base and J 8 bases, with 11 bases left between them.